These 2 T cell receptor beta chains were all obtained from the same sample, sequenced in a study of blood T cell repertoires in COVID-19. Sequencing was performed with immunoSEQ multiplex PCR; in TCRdb, only in-frame clones are kept and a portion is missing. The sample contains around 150,000 clones, over 60% of which appear only once. The sequencing input was peripheral blood. These receptors originate from a woman aged 45-65 years with active or convalescent COVID-19.

This rearrangement joins TRBV2 to TRBJ1-1; 7 bases match TRBD1. Germline V gives CDR1 SNHLY, CDR2 FYNNEI. Losses at the gene ends were 4 bases for V and 1 base for J; bases not matched to a gene: 3. The CDR3 totals 14 residues. As DNA, the CDR3 is TGTGCCAGCAGTGTGGGACAGCCGAACACTGAAGCTTTCTTT. Encoded protein: CASSVGQPNTEAFF.

The rearrangement links TRBV19 to TRBJ2-1, with 8 positions matching TRBD2. The CDR3 is made up of 15 amino acids. The J segment lost 9 bases and the V segment lost 1 base, leaving 8 bases of the junction unmatched. Germline CDR1 and CDR2: LNHDA and SQIVND (reference sequence). CDR3 sequence (DNA): TGTGCCAGTAGTATAGTTCGGGCGGGGGGTGTTGAGCAGTTCTTC. Translated, it gives CASSIVRAGGVEQFF.